This T cell receptor (beta chain) was observed in a study of early T cells in non-severe SARS-CoV-2 infection. Looking at the study overall: Unsorted whole-blood RNA was sequenced in bulk, leaving chains unpaired. Findings of the study overall: Anti-spike CD8 specificities were favored by VDJdb matching, whose results missed private and CD4 specificities.

The protocol attached unique molecular identifiers to individual cDNA molecules. TCRdb re-called the 5' RACE reads with MiXCR, one entry per CDR3 protein. The sample includes about 26,000 distinct CDR3 sequences, just over 4% seen only once; the top ten take 6.2%. The V gene lost 5 bases and the J gene lost 7 bases, with 17 bases spanning the gap. The CDR3 loop spans 14 amino acids. The germline CDR1 and CDR2 sequences are SGHTA and FQGNSA. This clonotype was seen repeatedly, ten times or more. Antigen unknown. This receptor was obtained from an adult who was a healthcare worker with PCR-confirmed SARS-CoV-2 infection or an uninfected control (not recorded which). The specimen was whole blood. The V gene is TRBV7-2, the J gene TRBJ2-5; a weak D match, TRBD1 (6 bases). The CDR3 protein is CASSADSPGGTQYF. The CDR3, as DNA: TGTGCCAGCAGCGCGGACAGTCCCGGTGGGACCCAGTACTTC.